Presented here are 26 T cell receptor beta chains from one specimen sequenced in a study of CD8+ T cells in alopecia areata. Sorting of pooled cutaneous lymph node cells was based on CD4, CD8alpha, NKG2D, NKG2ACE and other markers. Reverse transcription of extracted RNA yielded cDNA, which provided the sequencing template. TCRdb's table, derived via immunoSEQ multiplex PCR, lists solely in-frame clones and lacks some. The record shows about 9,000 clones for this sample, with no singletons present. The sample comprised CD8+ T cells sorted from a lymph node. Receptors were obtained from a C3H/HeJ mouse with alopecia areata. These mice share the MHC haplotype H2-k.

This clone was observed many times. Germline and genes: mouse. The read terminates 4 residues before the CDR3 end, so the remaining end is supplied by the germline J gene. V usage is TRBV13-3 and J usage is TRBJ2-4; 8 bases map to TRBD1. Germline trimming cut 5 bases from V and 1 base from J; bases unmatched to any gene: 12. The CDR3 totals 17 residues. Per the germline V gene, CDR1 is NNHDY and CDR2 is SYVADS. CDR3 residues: CASRDSQGARGQNTLYF. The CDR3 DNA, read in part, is TGTGCCAGCAGGGACTCTCAGGGGGCGAGAGGTCAAAAC.

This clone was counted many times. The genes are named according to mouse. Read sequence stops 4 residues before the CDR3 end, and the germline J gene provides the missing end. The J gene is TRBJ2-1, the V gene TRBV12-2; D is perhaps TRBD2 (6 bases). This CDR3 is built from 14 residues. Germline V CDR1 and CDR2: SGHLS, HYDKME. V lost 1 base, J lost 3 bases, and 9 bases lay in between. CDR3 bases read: TGTGCCAGCTCTCTAACTGGGCCCTATGCT. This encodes CASSLTGPYA. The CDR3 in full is CASSLTGPYAEQFF.

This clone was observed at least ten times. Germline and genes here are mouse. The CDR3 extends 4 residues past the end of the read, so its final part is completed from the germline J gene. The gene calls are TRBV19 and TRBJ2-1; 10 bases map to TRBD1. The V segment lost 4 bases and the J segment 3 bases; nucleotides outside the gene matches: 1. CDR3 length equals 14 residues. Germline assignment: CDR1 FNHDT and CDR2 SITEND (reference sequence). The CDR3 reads CASSWDRGYAEQFF. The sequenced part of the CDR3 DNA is TGTGCCAGCAGTTGGGACAGGGGCTATGCT.

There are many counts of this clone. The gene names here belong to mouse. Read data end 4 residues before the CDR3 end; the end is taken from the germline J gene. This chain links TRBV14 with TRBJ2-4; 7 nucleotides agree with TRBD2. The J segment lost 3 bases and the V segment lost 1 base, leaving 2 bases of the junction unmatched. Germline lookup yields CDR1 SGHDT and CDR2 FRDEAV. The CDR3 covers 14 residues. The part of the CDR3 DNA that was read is TGTGCCAGCAGTTTCGGGGGGGGACAAAAC. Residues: CASSFGGGQN. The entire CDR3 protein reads CASSFGGGQNTLYF.

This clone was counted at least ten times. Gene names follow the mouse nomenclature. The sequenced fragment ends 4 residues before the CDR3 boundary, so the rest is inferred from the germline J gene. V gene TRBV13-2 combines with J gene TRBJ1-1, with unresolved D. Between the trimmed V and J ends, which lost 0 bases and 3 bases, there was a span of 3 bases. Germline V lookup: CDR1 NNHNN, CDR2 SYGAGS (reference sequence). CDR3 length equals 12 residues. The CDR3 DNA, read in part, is TGTGCCAGCGGTGATGCAGACACA. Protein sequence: CASGDADT. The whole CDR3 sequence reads CASGDADTEVFF.

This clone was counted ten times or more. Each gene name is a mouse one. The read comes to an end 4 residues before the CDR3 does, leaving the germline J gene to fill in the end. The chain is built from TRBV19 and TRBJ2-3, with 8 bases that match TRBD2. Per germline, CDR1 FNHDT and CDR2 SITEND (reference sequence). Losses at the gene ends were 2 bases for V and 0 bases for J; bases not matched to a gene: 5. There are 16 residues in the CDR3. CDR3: CASSIGGLASAETLYF. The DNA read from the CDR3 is TGTGCCAGCAGTATTGGGGGACTGGCTAGTGCAGAA.

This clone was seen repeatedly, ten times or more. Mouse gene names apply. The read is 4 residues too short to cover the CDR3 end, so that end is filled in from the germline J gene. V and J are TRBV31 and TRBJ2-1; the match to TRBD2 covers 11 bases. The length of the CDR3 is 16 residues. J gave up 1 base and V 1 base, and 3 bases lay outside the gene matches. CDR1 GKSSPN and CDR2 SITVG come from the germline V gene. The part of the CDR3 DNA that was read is TGTGCCTGGAGTCCGGGACTGGGGGAAAACTATGCT. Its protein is CAWSPGLGENYA. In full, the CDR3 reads CAWSPGLGENYAEQFF.

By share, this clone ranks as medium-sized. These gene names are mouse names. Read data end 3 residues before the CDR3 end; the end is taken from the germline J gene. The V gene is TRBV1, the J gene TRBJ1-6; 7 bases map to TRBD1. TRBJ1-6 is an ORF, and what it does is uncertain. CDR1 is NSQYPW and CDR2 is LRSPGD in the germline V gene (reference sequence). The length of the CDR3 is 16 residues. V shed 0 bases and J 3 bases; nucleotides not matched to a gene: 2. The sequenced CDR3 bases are TGCACCTGCAGTGCAGATTGGGACAGCTATAATTCGCCC. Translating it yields CTCSADWDSYNSP. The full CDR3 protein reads CTCSADWDSYNSPLYF.

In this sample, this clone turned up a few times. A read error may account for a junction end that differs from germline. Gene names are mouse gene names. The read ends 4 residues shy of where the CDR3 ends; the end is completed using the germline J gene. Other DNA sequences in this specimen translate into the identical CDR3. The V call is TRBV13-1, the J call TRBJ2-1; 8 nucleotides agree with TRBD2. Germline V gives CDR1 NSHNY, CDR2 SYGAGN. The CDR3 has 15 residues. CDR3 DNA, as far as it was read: TGCGCCAGCAGTGATGTTGGGGGGGACTATGCT. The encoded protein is CASSDVGGDYA. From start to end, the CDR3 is CASSDVGGDYAEQFF.

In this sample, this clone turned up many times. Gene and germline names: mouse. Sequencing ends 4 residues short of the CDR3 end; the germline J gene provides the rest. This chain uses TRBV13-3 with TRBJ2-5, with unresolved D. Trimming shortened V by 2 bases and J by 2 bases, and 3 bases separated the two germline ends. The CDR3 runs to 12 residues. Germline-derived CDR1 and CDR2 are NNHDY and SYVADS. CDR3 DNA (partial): TGTGCCAGCAGTGACAGCCAAGAC. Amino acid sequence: CASSDSQD. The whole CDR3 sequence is CASSDSQDTQYF.

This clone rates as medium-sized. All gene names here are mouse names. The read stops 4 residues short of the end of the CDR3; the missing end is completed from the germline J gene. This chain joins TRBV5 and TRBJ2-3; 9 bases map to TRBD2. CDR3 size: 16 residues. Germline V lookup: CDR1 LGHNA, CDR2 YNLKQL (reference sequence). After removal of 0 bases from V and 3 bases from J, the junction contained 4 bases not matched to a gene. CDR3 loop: CASSQDMGGRAETLYF. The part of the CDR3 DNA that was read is TGTGCCAGCAGCCAAGATATGGGGGGGCGCGCAGAA.

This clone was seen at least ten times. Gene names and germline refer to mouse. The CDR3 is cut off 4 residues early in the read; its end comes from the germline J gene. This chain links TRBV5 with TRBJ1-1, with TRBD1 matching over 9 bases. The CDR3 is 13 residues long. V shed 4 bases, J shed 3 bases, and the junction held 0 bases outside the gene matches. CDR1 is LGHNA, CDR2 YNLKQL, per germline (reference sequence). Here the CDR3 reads CASSRTGDTEVFF. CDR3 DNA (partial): TGTGCCAGCAGCCGGACAGGGGACACA.

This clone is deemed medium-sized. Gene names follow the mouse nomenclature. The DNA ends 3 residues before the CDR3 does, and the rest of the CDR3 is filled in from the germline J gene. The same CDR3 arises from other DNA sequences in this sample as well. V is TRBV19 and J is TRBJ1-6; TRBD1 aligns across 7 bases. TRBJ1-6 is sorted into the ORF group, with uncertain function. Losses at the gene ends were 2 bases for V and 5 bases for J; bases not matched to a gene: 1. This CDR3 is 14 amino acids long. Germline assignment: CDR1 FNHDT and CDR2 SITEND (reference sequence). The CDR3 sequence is CASSIDRDNSPLYF. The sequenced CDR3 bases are TGTGCCAGCAGTATTGACAGGGATAATTCGCCC.

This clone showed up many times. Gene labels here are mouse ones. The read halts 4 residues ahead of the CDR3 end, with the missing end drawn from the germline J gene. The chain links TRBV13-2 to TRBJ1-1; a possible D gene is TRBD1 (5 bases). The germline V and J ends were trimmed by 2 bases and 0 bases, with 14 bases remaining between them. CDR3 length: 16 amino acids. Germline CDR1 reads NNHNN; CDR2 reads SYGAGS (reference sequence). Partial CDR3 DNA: TGTGCCAGCGGTGACGGCAGGGAGGTTGCAAACACA. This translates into CASGDGREVANT. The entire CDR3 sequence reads CASGDGREVANTEVFF.

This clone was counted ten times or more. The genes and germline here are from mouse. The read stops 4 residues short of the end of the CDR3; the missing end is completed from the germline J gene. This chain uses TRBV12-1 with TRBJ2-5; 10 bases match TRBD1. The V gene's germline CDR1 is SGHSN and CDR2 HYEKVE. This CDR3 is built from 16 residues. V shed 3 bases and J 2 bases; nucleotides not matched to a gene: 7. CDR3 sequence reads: CASSVRDRGGQDTQYF. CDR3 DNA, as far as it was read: TGTGCCAGCTCTGTCCGGGACAGGGGAGGCCAAGAC.

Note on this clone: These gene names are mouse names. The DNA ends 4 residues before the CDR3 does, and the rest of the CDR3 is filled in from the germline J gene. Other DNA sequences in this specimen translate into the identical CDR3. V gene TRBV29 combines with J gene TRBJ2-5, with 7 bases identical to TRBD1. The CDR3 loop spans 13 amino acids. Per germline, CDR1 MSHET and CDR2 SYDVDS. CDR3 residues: CASSSQGKDTQYF. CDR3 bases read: TGTGCTAGCAGTTCACAGGGGAAGGAC. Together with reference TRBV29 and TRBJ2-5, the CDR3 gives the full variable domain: DMKVTQMPRYLIKRMGENVLLECGQDMSHETMYWYRQDPGLGLQLIYISYDVDSNSEGDIPKGYRVSRKKREHFSLILDSAKTNQTSVYFCASSSQGKDTQYFGPGTRLLVL.

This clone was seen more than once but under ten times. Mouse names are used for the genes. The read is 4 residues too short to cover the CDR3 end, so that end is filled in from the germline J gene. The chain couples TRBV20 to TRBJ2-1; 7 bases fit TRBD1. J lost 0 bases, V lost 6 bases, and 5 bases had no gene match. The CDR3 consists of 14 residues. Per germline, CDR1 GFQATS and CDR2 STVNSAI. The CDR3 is CGAQDRPNYAEQFF. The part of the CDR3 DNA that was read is TGTGGTGCCCAGGACAGGCCTAACTATGCT.

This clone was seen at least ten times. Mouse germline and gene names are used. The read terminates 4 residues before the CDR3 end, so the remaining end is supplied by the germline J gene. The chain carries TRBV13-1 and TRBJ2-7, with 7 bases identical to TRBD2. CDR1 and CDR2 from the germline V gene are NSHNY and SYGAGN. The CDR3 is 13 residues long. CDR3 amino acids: CASSDDWGDEQYF. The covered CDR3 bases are TGTGCCAGCAGTGATGACTGGGGAGAT.

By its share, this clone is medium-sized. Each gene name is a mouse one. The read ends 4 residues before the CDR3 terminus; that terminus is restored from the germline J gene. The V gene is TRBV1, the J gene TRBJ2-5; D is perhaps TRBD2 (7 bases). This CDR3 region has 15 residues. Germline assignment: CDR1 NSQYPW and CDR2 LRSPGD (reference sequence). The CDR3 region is CTCSASGGARDTQYF. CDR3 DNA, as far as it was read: TGCACCTGCAGTGCTTCGGGGGGCGCGAGGGAC.

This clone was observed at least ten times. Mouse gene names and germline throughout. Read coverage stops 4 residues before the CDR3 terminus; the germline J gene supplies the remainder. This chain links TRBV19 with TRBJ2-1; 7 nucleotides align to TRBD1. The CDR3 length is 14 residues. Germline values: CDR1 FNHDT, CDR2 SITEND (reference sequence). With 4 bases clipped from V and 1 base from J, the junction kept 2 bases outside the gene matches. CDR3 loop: CASSPTGNYAEQFF. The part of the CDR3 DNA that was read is TGTGCCAGCAGTCCGACAGGGAACTATGCT.

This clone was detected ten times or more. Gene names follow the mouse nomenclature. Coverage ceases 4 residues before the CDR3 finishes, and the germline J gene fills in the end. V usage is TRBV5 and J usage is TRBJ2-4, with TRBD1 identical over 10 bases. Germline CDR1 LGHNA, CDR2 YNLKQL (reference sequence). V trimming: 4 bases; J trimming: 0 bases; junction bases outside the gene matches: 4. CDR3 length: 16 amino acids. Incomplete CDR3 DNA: TGTGCCAGCAGCCCGGGACAGGGGAGGAGTCAAAAC. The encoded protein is CASSPGQGRSQN. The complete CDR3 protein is CASSPGQGRSQNTLYF.

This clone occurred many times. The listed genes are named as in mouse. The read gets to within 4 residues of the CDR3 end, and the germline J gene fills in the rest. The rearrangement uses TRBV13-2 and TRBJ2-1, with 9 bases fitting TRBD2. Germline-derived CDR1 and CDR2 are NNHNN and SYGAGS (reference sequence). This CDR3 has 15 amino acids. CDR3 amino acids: CASGDGGGARTEQFF. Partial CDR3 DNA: TGTGCCAGCGGTGATGGTGGGGGGGCGCGGACT.

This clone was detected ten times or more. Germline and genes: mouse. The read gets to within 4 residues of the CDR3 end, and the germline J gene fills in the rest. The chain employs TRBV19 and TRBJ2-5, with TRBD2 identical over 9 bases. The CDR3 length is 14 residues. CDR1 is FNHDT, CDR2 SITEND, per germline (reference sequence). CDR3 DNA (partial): TGTGCCAGCAGTATCCGAGACTGGGGGGAC. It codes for CASSIRDWGD. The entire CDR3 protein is CASSIRDWGDTQYF.

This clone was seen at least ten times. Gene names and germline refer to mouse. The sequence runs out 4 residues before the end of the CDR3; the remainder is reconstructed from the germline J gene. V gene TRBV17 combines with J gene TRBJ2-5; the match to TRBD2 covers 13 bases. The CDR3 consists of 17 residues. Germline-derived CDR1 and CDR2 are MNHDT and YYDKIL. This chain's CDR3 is CASSRDRGLGGRDTQYF. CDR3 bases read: TGTGCTAGCAGTAGAGATCGAGGACTGGGGGGGCGAGAC.

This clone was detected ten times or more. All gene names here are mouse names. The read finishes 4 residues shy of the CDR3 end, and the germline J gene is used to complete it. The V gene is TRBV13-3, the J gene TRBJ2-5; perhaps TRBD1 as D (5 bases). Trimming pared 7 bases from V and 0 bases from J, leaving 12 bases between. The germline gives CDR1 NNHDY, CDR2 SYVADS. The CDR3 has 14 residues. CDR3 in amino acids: CASADTLNQDTQYF. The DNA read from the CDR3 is TGTGCCAGCGCGGACACCCTTAACCAAGAC.

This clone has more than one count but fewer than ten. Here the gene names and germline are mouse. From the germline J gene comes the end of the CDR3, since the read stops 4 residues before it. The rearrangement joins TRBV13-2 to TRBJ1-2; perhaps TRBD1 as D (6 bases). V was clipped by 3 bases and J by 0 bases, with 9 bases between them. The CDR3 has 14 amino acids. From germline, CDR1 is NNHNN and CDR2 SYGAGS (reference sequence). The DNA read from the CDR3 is TGTGCCAGCGGTGGGGGACACTCAAACTCC. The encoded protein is CASGGGHSNS. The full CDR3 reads CASGGGHSNSDYTF.